This TCR beta chain is from a study of cytomegalovirus exposure and HLA in healthy donors. Only one count was recorded for this clone. Antigen: not known. All donors participated as healthy donors of bone marrow. The study, taken as a whole, reports: As a later analysis revealed, most CMV-associated TCR beta chains appeared HLA-restricted. Later analysis suggested links between common viral pathogens and several top significant clusters. The only immune exposure information that was available was CMV serostatus.

Trimming removed 5 bases from V and 2 bases from J, with 18 bases in between. This CDR3 is 16 amino acids long. Per germline, CDR1 SGHVS and CDR2 FNYEAQ. PCR employed 60 Vbeta and 13 Jbeta primers. This table comes from immunoSEQ multiplex PCR, and its TCRdb copy is limited to in-frame clones, with some not included. The sample holds roughly 140,000 clones; approximately 78% are singletons and the top ten take more than 3.5%. Sequenced input: PBMCs. V is TRBV7-6 and J is TRBJ2-5; TRBD2 is a possible D gene (6 bases). This TCR was sampled from a woman between 40 and 55 years old in good health and CMV-seropositive. CDR3 loop: CASSPGASVGQETQYF. DNA of the CDR3: TGTGCCAGCAGCCCAGGCGCTAGCGTTGGTCAAGAGACCCAGTACTTC.